The clone carrying this TCR beta chain was seen many times. The data were obtained in a study of T cells in Graves' hyperthyroidism and ophthalmopathy. RNA transcripts were the template for amplifying TCR beta CDR3 regions. The HTBI primer set drove a first-round RT-PCR of the TCR CDR3. TCRdb reprocessed the multiplex PCR reads with MiXCR, giving one entry per CDR3 protein. The table shows around 420,000 distinct CDR3 sequences, with 15% to 19% occurring only once. It was considered stable Graves' hyperthyroidism when ophthalmopathy did not progress within 18 months. A patient was excluded if there was uncontrolled infection, other autoimmune disease, pregnancy or lactation. Material: blood. This sequence was found in a young woman with Graves' hyperthyroidism.

In DNA, the CDR3 is TGCGCCAGCAGCTGGGGGGGACAGGGTCTCGATGAGCAGTTCTTC. It is translated as CASSWGGQGLDEQFF. This sequence joins TRBV5-1 and TRBJ2-1; 9 bases match TRBD1. V was clipped by 3 bases and J by 8 bases; unmatched bases: 9. The germline gives CDR1 SGHRS, CDR2 YFSETQ. CDR3 length: 15 residues. The full variable domain, rest sourced from reference TRBV5-1 and TRBJ2-1, is KAGVTQTPRYLIKTRGQQVTLSCSPISGHRSVSWYQQTPGQGLQFLFEYFSETQRNKGNFPGRFSGRQFSNSRSEMNVSTLELGDSALYLCASSWGGQGLDEQFFGPGTRLTVL.